This record looks at one T cell receptor (beta chain) sequence and its context. Its antigen is unknown. Germline CDR1 is SGHDT and CDR2 is YYEEEE. The CDR3 contains 16 residues. With V trimmed by 2 bases and J by 9 bases, 8 bases remained unmatched. Sequencing was at deep level. Sorted subsets were amplified in replicate PCRs using around 200 ng DNA, about 30,000 T cell genomes. Sequencing used immunoSEQ multiplex PCR; TCRdb keeps in-frame clones, though not all of them. The sample holds hundreds of thousands of clones; 90% to 96% are singletons and the top ten take roughly 0.06%. This sample is part of a study of shared clonotypes between healthy human individuals. Study-wide results and caveats: How much donors shared clonotypes was expected to be affected by sequencing depth. A generally larger estimated richness was seen in naive subsets than in memory subsets.

The sequencing sample was made of naive CD4+ T cells sorted from blood. Subset meaning: CD45RA+ positively selected. This sequence originates from a woman in her twenties or thirties in good health. The rearrangement uses TRBV5-6 and TRBJ2-1, with 13 positions matching TRBD2. The CDR3 DNA follows: TGTGCCAGCAGCTTCGGTACTAGCGGGAGGGCCAGTGAGCAGTTCTTC. It is translated as CASSFGTSGRASEQFF.